This T cell receptor (beta chain) was retrieved from a study of T cell responses to AZD1222 COVID-19 vaccine (dated by TCRdb to 2020 to 2023). Notes on the research overall: Because spike-specific TCR depth and breadth did not differ between the two schedules, AZD1222 recipients who got a second dose at roughly 4 weeks were pooled with those who got a second dose at roughly 12 weeks. TCR sequencing was performed for roughly 250 trial participants, of whom around 210 were given two doses of AZD1222 and roughly 25 were given two doses of MenACWY control vaccine. Trial participants were enrolled by age into 18-55, 56-69 and 70-plus year subgroups, with around 150, 28 and 57 TCR-sequenced participants respectively. General study outcomes and caveats: Only a handful of AZD1222 recipients were SARS-CoV-2 seropositive at baseline, limiting conclusions about previously exposed vaccinees. Participants were mostly white British and included more females than males, and it was suggested by the authors that clonal diversity may have been underestimated. Because no samples from the day 14 peak response were available, repertoires could be characterized only after the peak T cell response. In the small 56-69-year group, the increase in depth fell short of significance, most likely because of low power. The vaccine-associated CD4 TCRs covered the entire spike protein, and the dominant responses fell in regions 160-218 and 743-854. Nearly half of unique spike-specific TCRs reportedly recognized epitopes outside regions mutated in the B.1.351 and B.1.1.7 variants. After two AZD1222 doses, spike-specific TCR breadth and depth were significantly higher than at day 0 and than in MenACWY recipients.

The CDR3 holds 14 amino acids from the cysteine to the phenylalanine. Only the CDR3 portion is preserved as DNA: 42 bases, with reading frame beginning at the first base. Based on the germline V gene, the CDR1 and CDR2 sequences are SGHTA and FQGNSA. A distance of 13 bases separates the germline ends of V and J, which lose 5 bases and 2 bases respectively. Taken with the paper, the label for time point translates to: baseline before first vaccination. Samples from vaccinated people were obtained from the UK trials COV001 and COV002, which included a single-blind randomized controlled phase 2/3 trial of AZD1222 (ChAdOx1 nCoV-19) in healthy adults. For TCRbeta chain sequencing, PBMC samples from trial participants were taken at day 0 and at day 28 after the second dose. The CDR3 regions of human TCRbeta chains were analyzed by immunosequencing. Regarding the original processing steps: TCRs in the repertoires were matched against a reference library of SARS-CoV-2-specific TCRs that had been generated with the MIRA antigen-specificity platform. Breadth meant the fraction of unique TCRs that were SARS-CoV-2-associated, whereas depth meant the fraction of total T cells that were SARS-CoV-2-associated. Using the MIRA data, each spike-specific TCR was assigned both to the spike region to which the TCR was reactive and to a CD4 or CD8 class. Log10-transformed breadth and depth values were compared by one-way ANOVA with Sidak's multiple comparisons tests. As stored in TCRdb, this immuneACCESS dataset retains in-frame rearrangements with V and J assigned. A fraction of the clones does not appear; measured against another copy, unresolved V genes explain less than half of the discrepancy, and the remainder lacks a known reason. D and trimming were read from the DNA, whereas the V and J calls and clone size are those reported in that table. The sample table records 95,000 to 110,000 clones; 89% of these occur just once. 5.5% to 8.5% of the sample is held by the ten biggest clonotypes.

Remarks on this clone: Its antigen specificity is not known. Qualities for individual bases were not recorded, and no much larger clone is one base off.

The chain is made from TRBV7-2 and TRBJ2-7; there is no confident call for the D gene. The sequenced sample was peripheral blood, obtained on day 0 of AZD1222 vaccination. This sequence originates from an adult in good health. The DNA is as follows: TGTGCCAGCAGCCCCCATGGCGGAGCCTACGAGCAGTACTTC. It specifies CASSPHGGAYEQYF.